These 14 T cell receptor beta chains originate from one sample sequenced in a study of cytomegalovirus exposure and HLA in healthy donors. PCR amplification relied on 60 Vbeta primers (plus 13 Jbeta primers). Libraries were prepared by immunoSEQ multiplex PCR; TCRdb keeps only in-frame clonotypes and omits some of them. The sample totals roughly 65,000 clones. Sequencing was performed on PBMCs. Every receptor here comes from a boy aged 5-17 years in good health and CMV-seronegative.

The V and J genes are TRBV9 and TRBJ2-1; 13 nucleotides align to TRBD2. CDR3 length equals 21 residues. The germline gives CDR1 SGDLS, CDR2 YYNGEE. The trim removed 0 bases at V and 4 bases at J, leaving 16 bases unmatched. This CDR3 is CASSVVTPSGTSGTPYNEQFF. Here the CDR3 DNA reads TGTGCCAGCAGCGTAGTTACCCCCTCCGGGACTAGCGGGACCCCTTACAATGAGCAGTTCTTC.

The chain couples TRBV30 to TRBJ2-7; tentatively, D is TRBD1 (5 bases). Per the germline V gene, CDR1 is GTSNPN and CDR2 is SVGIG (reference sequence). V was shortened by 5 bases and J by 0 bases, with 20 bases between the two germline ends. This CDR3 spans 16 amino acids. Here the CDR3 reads CAWGPAGFYSSYEQYF. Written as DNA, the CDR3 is TGTGCCTGGGGACCAGCAGGGTTTTACAGCTCCTACGAGCAGTACTTC.

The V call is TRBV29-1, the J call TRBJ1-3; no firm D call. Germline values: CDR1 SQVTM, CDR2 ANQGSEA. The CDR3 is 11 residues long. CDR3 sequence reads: CTVSSGNTIYF. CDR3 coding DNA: TGCACCGTCTCTTCTGGAAACACCATATATTTT.

The CDR3 loop reads CASSLDRVNSPLHF. CDR3 in DNA: TGTGCCAGCAGCTTGGACAGGGTGAATTCACCCCTCCACTTT. The rearrangement uses TRBV5-4 and TRBJ1-6; perhaps TRBD1 as D (6 bases). V was pared by 0 bases and J by 7 bases, with 8 bases between. Germline CDR1 is SGHNT and CDR2 is YYREEE (reference sequence). The CDR3 covers 14 residues.

Written as DNA, the CDR3 is TGTGCCTGGAGACCAGACAGGTTCGAGGAGCAGTACTTC. It codes for CAWRPDRFEEQYF. The chain combines TRBV30 with TRBJ2-7, with a tentative D call TRBD1 (6 bases). The CDR3 extends over 13 amino acids. Germline CDR1 GTSNPN, CDR2 SVGIG (reference sequence). V shed 3 bases and J shed 7 bases, with 16 bases lying between them.

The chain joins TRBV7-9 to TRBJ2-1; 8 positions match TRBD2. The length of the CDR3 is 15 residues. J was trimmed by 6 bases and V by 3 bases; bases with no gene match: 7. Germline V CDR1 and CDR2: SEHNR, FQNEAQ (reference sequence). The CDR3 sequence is CASSFRASGSNEQFF. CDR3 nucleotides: TGTGCCAGCAGCTTTCGGGCTAGCGGGTCCAATGAGCAGTTCTTC.

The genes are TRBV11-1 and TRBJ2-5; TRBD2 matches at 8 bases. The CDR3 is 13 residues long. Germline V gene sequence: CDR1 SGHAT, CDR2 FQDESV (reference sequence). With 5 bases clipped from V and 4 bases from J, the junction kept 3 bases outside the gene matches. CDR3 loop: CASSPGGRETQYF. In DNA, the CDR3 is TGTGCCAGCAGCCCGGGGGGGCGAGAGACCCAGTACTTC.

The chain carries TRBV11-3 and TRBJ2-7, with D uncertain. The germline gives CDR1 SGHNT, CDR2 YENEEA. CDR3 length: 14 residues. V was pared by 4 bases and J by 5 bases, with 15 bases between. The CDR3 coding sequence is TGTGCCAGCAGCTCGGGTCATATTACGGACGAGCAGTACTTC. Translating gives CASSSGHITDEQYF.

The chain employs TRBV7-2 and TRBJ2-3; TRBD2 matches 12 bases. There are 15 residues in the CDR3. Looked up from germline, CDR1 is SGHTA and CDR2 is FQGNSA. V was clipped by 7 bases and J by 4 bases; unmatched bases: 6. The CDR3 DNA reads TGTGCCAGCACCCTGACTAGCGGGAGATCAGATACGCAGTATTTT. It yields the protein CASTLTSGRSDTQYF.

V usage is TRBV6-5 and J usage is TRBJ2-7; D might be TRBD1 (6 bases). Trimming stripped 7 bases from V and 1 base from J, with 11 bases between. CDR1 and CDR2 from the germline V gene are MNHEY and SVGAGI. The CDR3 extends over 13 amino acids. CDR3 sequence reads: CASTQQGSYEQYF. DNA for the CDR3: TGTGCCAGCACTCAACAGGGTTCCTACGAGCAGTACTTC.

The CDR3, as DNA: TGTGCCAGCAGCTTAGTGGGGGCTTACAATGAGCAGTTCTTC. Translating it yields CASSLVGAYNEQFF. The rearrangement links TRBV7-9 to TRBJ2-1; D may be TRBD1 (6 bases). Trimming shortened V by 1 base and J by 4 bases, and 8 bases separated the two germline ends. The CDR3 sequence is 14 residues long. Germline CDR1 SEHNR, CDR2 FQNEAQ (reference sequence).

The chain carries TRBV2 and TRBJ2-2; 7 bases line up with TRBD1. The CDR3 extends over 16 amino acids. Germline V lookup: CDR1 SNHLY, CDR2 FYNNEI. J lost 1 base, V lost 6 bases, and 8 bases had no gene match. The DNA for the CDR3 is TGTGCCAGCAGCCAGACAGGGTCGTTGAACACCGGGGAGCTGTTTTTT. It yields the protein CASSQTGSLNTGELFF.

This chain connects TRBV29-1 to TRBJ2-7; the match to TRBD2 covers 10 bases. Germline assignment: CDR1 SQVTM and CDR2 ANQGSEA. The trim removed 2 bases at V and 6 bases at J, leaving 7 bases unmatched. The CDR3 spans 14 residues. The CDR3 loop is CSVERRGTSVEQYF. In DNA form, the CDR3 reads TGCAGCGTTGAACGCCGCGGGACTAGCGTCGAGCAGTACTTC.

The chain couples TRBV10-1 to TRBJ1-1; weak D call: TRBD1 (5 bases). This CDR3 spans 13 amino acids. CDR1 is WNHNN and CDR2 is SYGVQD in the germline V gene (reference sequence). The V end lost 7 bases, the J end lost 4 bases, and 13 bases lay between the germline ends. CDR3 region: CASNGAASTEAFF. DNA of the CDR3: TGCGCCAGCAATGGGGCAGCTAGCACTGAAGCTTTCTTT.